A single T cell receptor (beta chain) is shown here with its context. CDR3 length equals 13 residues. Germline V gene sequence: CDR1 KGHSH, CDR2 LQKENI. The germline V and J ends were trimmed by 3 bases and 1 base, with 7 bases remaining between them. This sample is drawn from a study of blood T cell repertoires in COVID-19. Study information: The samples span acute and convalescent COVID-19 from the United States, Italy and Spain. T cells, B-cell-depleted T cells, or PBMCs provided the cDNA or gDNA that served as material.

The authors' processing: Nucleated cell counts were estimated from reference gene primer amplification. Assay: immunoSEQ multiplex PCR; the TCRdb copy retains only in-frame clones and omits some. The V and J calls and clone size come from that table; D and trimming were worked out from the DNA. The table has roughly 80,000 clones, about 80% seen once. This sequence joins TRBV18 and TRBJ2-7; no definite D call. The TCR originated in a human donor in a cohort sampled during active COVID-19. Sample: peripheral blood. The CDR3 DNA is TGTGCCAGCTCACCCTCCGGGTCCTACGAGCAGTACTTC. It encodes CASSPSGSYEQYF.